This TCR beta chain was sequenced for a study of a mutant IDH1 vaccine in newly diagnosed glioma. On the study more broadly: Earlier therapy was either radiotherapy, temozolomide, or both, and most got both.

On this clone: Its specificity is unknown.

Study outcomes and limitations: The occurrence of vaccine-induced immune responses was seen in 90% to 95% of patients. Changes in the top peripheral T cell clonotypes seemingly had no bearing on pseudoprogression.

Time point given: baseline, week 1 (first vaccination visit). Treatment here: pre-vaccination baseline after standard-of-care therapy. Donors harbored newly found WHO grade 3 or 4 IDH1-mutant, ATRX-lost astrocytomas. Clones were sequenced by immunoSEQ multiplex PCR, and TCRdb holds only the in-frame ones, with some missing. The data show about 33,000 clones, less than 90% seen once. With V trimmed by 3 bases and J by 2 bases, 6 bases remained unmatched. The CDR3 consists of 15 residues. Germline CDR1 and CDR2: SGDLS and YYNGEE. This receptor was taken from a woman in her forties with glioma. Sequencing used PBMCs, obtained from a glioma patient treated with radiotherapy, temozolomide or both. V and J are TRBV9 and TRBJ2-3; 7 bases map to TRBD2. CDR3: CASSALLADTDTQYF. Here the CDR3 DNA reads TGTGCCAGCAGCGCCCTGCTAGCGGACACAGATACGCAGTATTTT. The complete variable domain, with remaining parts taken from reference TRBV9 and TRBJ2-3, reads DSGVTQTPKHLITATGQRVTLRCSPRSGDLSVYWYQQSLDQGLQFLIQYYNGEERAKGNILERFSAQQFPDLHSELNLSSLELGDSALYFCASSALLADTDTQYFGPGTRLTVL.